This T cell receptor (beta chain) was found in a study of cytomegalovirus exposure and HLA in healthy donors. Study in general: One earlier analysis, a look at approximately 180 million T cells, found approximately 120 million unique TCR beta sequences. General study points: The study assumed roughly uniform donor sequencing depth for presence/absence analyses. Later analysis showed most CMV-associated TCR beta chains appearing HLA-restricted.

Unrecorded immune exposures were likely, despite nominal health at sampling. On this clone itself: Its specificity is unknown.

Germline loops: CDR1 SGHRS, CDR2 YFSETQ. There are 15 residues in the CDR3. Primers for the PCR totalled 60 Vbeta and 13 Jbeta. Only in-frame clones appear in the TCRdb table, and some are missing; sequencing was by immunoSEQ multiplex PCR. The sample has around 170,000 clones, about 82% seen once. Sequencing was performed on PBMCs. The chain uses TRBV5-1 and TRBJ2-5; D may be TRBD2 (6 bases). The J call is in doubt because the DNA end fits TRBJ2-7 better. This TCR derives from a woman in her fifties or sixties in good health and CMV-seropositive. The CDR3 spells CASSSKMGRDYEQYF. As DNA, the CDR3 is TGCGCCAGCAGCTCTAAAATGGGGCGGGACTACGAGCAGTACTTC.